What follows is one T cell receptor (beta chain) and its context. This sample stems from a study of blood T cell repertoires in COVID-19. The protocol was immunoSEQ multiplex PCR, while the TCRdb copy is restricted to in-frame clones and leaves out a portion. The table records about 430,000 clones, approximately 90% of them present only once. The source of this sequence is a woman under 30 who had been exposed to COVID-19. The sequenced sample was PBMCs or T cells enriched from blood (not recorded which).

The CDR3 region is CASSAGVDKNIQYF. CDR3 DNA: TGTGCCAGCAGTGCGGGGGTCGACAAAAACATTCAGTACTTC. The rearrangement links TRBV2 to TRBJ2-4; a possible D gene is TRBD2 (6 bases). The CDR3 is 14 amino acids. Germline CDR1 and CDR2: SNHLY and FYNNEI. V was cut by 4 bases and J by 3 bases, with 10 bases left in between.